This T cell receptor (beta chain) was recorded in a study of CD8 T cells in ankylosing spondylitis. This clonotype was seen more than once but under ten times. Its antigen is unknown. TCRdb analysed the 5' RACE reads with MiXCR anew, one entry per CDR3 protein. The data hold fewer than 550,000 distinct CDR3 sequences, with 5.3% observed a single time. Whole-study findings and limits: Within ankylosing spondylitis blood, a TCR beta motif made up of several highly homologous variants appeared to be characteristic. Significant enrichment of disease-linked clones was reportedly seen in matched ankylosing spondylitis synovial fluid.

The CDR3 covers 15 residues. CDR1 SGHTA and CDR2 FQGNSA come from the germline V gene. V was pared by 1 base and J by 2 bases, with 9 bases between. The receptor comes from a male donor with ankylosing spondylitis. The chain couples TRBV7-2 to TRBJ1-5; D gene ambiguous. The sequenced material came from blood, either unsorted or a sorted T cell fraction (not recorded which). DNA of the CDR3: TGTGCCAGCAGCTTAGGGTCGTGGGGCAATCAGCCCCAGCATTTT. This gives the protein CASSLGSWGNQPQHF.